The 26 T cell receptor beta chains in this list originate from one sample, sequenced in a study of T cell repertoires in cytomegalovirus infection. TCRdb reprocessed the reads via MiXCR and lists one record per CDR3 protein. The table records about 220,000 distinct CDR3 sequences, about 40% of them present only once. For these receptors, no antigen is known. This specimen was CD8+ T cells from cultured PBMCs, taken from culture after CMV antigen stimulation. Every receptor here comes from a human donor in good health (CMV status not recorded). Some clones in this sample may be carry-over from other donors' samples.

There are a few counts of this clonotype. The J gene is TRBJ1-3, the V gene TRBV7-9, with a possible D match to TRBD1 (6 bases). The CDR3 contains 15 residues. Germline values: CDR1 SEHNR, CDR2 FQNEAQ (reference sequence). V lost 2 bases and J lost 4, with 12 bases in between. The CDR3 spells CASSLPTGSGNTIYF. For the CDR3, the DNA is TGTGCCAGCAGCTTACCCACAGGGTCAGGAAACACCATATATTTT.

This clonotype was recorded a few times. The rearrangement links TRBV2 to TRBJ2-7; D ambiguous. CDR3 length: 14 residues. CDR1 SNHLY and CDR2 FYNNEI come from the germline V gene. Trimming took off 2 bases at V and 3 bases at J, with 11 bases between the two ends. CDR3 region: CASSEWLLIYEQYF. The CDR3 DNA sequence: TGTGCCAGCAGTGAATGGCTACTAATCTACGAGCAGTACTTC.

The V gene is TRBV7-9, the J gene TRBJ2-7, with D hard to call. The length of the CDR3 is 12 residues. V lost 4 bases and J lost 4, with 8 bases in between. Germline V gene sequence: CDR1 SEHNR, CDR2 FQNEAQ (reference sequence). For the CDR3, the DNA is TGTGCCAGCAGCTCCCAGGATTACGAGCAGTACTTC. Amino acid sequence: CASSSQDYEQYF. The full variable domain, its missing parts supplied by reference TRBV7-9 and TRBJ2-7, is DTGVSQNPRHKITKRGQNVTFRCDPISEHNRLYWYRQTLGQGPEFLTYFQNEAQLEKSRLLSDRFSAERPKGSFSTLEIQRTEQGDSAMYLCASSSQDYEQYFGPGTRLTVT.

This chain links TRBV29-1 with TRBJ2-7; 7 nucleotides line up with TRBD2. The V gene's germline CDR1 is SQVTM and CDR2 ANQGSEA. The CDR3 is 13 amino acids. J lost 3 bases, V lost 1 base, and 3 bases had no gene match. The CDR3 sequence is CSVEGGGVYEQYF. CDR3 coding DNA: TGCAGCGTTGAAGGGGGGGGAGTCTACGAGCAGTACTTC.

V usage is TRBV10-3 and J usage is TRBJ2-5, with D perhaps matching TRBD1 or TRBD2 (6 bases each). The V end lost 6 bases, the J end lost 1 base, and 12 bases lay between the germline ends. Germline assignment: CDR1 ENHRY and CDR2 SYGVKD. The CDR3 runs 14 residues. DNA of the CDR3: TGTGCCATCAGCTCGCGGGACATCCAAGAGACCCAGTACTTC. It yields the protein CAISSRDIQETQYF.

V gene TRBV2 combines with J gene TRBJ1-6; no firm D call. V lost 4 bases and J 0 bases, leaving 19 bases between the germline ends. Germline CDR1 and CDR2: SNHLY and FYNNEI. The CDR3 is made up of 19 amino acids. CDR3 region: CASSGPGPSHRSYNSPLHF. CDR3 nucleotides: TGTGCCAGCAGTGGGCCGGGCCCGTCTCATCGCTCCTATAATTCACCCCTCCACTTT.

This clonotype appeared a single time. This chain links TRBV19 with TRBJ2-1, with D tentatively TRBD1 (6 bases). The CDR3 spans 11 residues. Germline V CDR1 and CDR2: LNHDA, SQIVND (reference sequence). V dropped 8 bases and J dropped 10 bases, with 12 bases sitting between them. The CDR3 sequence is CASSIDREQFF. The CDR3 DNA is TGTGCCAGTTCGATCGACAGGGAGCAGTTCTTC.

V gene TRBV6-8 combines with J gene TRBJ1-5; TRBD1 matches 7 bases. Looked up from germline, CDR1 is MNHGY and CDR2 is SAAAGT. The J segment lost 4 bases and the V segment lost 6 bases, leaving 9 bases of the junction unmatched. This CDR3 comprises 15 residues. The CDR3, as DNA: TGTGCCAGCAGCTCAGGACAGGATGTTAATCAGCCCCAGCATTTT. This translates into CASSSGQDVNQPQHF.

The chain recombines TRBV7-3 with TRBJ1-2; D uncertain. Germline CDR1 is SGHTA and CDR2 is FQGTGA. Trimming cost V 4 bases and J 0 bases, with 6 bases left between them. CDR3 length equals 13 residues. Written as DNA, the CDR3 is TGTGCCAGCAGCTACAGCTCTAACTATGGCTACACCTTC. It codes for CASSYSSNYGYTF.

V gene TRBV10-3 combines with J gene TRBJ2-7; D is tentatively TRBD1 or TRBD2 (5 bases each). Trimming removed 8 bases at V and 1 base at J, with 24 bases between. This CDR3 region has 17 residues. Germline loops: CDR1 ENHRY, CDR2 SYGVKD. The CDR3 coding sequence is TGTGCCATCGGGGAAAAGGAAATAGGGGAGAAGTCCTACGAGCAGTACTTC. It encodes CAIGEKEIGEKSYEQYF.

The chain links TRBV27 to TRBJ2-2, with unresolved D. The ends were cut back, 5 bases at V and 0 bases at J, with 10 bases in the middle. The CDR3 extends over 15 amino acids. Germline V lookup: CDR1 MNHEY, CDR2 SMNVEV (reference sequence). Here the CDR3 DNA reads TGTGCCAGCAGTGTAACTCCTCCGAACACCGGGGAGCTGTTTTTT. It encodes CASSVTPPNTGELFF.

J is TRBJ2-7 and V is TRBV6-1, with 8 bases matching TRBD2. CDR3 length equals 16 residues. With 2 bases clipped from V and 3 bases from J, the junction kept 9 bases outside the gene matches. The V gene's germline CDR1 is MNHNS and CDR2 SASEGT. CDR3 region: CASSEIGGGINYEQYF. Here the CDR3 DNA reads TGTGCCAGCAGTGAAATCGGGGGGGGCATAAACTACGAGCAGTACTTC.

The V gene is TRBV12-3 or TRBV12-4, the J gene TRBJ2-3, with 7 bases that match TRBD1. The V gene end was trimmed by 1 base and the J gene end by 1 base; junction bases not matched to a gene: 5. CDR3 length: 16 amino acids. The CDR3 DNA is TGTGCCAGCAGTTTAGGTCTTGGGACAGGCACAGATACGCAGTATTTT. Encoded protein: CASSLGLGTGTDTQYF.

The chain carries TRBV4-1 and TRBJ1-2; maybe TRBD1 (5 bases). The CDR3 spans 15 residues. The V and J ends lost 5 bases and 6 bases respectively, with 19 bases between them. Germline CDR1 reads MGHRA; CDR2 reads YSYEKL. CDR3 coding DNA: TGCGCCAGCAGCGGGGGACTTTCTGGGGCCAATGGCTACACCTTC. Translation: CASSGGLSGANGYTF.

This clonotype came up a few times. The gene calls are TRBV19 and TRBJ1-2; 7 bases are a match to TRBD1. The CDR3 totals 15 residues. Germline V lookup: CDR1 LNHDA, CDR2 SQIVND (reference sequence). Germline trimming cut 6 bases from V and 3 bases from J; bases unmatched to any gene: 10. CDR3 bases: TGTGCCAGTAGCGAACACAGGGGATTGGACTATGGCTACACCTTC. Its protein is CASSEHRGLDYGYTF.

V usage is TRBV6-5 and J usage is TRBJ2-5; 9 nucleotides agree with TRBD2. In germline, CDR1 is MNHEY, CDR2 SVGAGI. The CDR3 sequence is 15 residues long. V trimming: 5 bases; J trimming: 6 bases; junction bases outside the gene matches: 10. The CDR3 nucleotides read TGTGCCAGCAGTCCTTATGCGGGGGGGCTGCAGACCCAGTACTTC. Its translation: CASSPYAGGLQTQYF.

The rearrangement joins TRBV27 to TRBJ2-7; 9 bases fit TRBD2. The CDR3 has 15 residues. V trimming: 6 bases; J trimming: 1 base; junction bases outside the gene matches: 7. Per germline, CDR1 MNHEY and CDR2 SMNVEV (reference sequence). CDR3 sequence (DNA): TGTGCCAGCAGCTACAGACTAGCGGAGTCCTACGAGCAGTACTTC. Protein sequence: CASSYRLAESYEQYF.

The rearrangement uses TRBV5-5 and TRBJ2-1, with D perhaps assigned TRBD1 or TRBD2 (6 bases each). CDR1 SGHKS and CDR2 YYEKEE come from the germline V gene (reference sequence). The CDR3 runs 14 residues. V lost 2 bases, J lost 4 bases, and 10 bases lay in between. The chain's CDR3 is CASSLGGLYNEQFF. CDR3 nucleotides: TGTGCCAGCAGCTTAGGGGGGCTGTACAATGAGCAGTTCTTC.

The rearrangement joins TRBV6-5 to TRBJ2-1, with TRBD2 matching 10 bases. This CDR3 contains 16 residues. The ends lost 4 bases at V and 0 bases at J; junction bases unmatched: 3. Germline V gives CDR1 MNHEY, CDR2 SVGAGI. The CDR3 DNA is TGTGCCAGCAGTTGGCGGACTAGCGGCTCCTACAATGAGCAGTTCTTC. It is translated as CASSWRTSGSYNEQFF.

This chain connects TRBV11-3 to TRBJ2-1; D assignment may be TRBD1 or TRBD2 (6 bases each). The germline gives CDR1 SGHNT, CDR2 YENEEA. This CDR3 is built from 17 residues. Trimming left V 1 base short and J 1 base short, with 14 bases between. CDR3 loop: CASSLAGATGSYNEQFF. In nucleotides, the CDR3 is TGTGCCAGCAGCTTAGCGGGGGCTACGGGGTCCTACAATGAGCAGTTCTTC.

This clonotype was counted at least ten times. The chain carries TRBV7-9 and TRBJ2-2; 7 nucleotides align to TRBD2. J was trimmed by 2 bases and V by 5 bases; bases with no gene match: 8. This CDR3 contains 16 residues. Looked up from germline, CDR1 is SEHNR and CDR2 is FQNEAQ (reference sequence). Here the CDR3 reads CASSPWSGINTGELFF. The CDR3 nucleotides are TGTGCCAGCAGCCCTTGGAGCGGGATTAACACCGGGGAGCTGTTTTTT.

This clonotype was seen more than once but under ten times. Here the CDR3 reads CASSYRADYYGYTF. CDR3 nucleotides: TGTGCCAGCAGTTATAGGGCAGACTACTATGGCTACACCTTC. The rearrangement links TRBV6-6 to TRBJ1-2; D gene uncertain. The CDR3 totals 14 residues. V was trimmed by 3 bases and J by 3 bases, leaving 11 bases between them. Germline assignment: CDR1 MNHNY and CDR2 SVGAGI (reference sequence).

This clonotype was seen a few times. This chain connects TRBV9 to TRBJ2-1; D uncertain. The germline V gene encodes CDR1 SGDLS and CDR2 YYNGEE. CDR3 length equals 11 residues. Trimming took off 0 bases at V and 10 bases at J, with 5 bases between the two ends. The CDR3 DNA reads TGTGCCAGCAGCGTAGGCGTGGAGCAGTTCTTC. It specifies CASSVGVEQFF.

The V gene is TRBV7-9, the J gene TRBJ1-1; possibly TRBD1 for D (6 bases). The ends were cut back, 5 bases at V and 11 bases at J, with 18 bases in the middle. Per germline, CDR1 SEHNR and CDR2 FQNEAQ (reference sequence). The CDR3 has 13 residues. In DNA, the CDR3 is TGTGCCAGCAGCCCAGGACAGACCTTTGAGGCTTTCTTT. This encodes CASSPGQTFEAFF.

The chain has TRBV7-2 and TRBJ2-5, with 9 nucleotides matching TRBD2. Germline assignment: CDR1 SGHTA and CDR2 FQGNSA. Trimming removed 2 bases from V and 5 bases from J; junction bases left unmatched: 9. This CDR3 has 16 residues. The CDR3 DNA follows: TGTGCCAGCAGCTTAAGGCGGGAGGGCCTGGGGGAGACCCAGTACTTC. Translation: CASSLRREGLGETQYF.

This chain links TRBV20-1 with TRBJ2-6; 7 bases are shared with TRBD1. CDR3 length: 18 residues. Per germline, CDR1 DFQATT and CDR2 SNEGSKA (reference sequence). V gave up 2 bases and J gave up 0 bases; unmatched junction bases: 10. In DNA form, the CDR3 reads TGCAGTGCTAGACAGCCGGGACAGACGCTCTCTGGGGCCAACGTCCTGACTTTC. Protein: CSARQPGQTLSGANVLTF.